Presented here are 2 T cell receptor beta chains from one specimen sequenced in a study of T-cell reconstitution after alpha-beta-depleted transplantation in children. Unique molecular identifiers were used in preparing the TCRbeta library. Each CDR3 protein is one row after TCRdb ran MiXCR on the PCR reads. In the table there are 250,000 to 400,000 distinct CDR3 sequences, approximately 20% of which are singletons. The sample consisted of PBMCs, mostly from graft donor cells, taken 180 days after TCRalphabeta/CD19-depleted stem cell transplant. These TCRs come from a male patient aged 10-17 years who had a stem cell transplant for acute lymphoblastic leukemia, so the T cells may come from the graft donor.

The chain has TRBV11-2 and TRBJ2-7; D not certain. The V end was cut by 5 bases, the J end by 3 bases, with 8 bases between. The CDR3 length is 12 residues. Looked up from germline, CDR1 is SGHAT and CDR2 is FQNNGV. DNA of the CDR3: TGTGCCAGCAGCGGGGTCCTCTACGAGCAGTACTTC. Translating gives CASSGVLYEQYF.

This rearrangement joins TRBV6-2 or TRBV6-3 to TRBJ2-7; TRBD1 might be the D (6 bases). The CDR3 is 15 amino acids. Looked up from germline, CDR1 is MNHEY and CDR2 is SVGEGT. Deletions cut 2 bases from V and 2 bases from J, with 13 bases between. The CDR3 DNA reads as TGTGCCAGCAGTTACGAAAACAGGGCTACCTACGAGCAGTACTTC. Translating gives CASSYENRATYEQYF.